This note documents a single TCR beta chain sequence. These data are taken from a study of shared clonotypes between healthy human individuals. The CDR3 length is 16 residues. V shed 3 bases and J shed 4 bases, with 19 bases lying between them. CDR1 is MNHNS and CDR2 is SASEGT in the germline V gene. Produced via immunoSEQ multiplex PCR; TCRdb's table is partial and in-frame only. The sample has 2.3 million or so clones, over 90% seen once. Sequences were obtained from naive CD4+ T cells from PBMCs. Noted subset: CD45RA+ positively selected. This clonotype originated in a man between 18 and 29 years old in good health. Some clones in this sample may be carry-over from other donors' samples. This sequence joins TRBV6-1 and TRBJ2-7; D is perhaps TRBD1 or TRBD2 (5 bases each). In nucleotides, the CDR3 is TGTGCCAGCAGTGAGCCGAGGAGTGTCGAGGGGTACGAGCAGTACTTC. Translating gives CASSEPRSVEGYEQYF.